This T cell receptor beta chain was identified during a study of Tregs in tolerant kidney transplant recipients. This CDR3 has 15 residues. In germline, CDR1 is SSHAT, CDR2 FNYEAQ (reference sequence). CD4+CD25+CD127- Tregs, CD4+CD25- non-Tregs, CD4 and CD8 cells were sorted. Using immunoSEQ multiplex PCR, the repertoire was profiled, and TCRdb retains in-frame clones only, with some absent. Recorded for this sample: about 30,000 clones. Regarding the study as a whole: Changing PCR primers prevented nucleotide comparison between some patients' samples. No direct test of biological reproducibility was done here.

Details on this clone: The target antigen is unknown. Its ends do not fully match the called genes, so a read error is possible. The sequence runs out 3 residues before the end of the CDR3; the remainder is reconstructed from the germline J gene.

The clonotype comes from a human donor who received a combined kidney and bone marrow transplant. The chain is built from TRBV7-7 and TRBJ1-5; tentatively, D is TRBD1 (5 bases). This material consisted of CD8+ T cells from blood, taken before the transplant. The sequenced part of the CDR3 DNA is TGTGCTAGCAGCTTAAGGGGAGGCAAGTATCAGCCC. It yields the protein CASSLRGGKYQP. The CDR3 reads in full as CASSLRGGKYQPQHF.